This T cell receptor beta chain was sequenced during a study of T cell responses to AZD1222 COVID-19 vaccine. TCRdb's copy holds only in-frame clones and misses some; the assay was immunoSEQ multiplex PCR. In the table there are around 100,000 clones, 88% of which are singletons. Study results and limitations: Mapped onto spike, vaccine-associated CD4 TCRs spanned it and were dominant at 160-218 and 743-854.

Germline CDR1 reads MNHEY; CDR2 reads SVGEGT. The CDR3 has 20 amino acids. Trimming removed 2 bases at V and 3 bases at J, with 27 bases between. Remarks on this clone: Its specificity is not known.

Sequencing was performed on peripheral blood, taken on day 0 of AZD1222 vaccination. This chain links TRBV6-2 or TRBV6-3 with TRBJ2-3; TRBD2 might be the D (6 bases). This TCR was recovered from an adult in good health. The CDR3 loop is CASSYIDPWAAEAGTDTQYF. The CDR3 DNA reads as TGTGCCAGCAGTTACATAGACCCCTGGGCAGCGGAGGCGGGGACAGATACGCAGTATTTT.